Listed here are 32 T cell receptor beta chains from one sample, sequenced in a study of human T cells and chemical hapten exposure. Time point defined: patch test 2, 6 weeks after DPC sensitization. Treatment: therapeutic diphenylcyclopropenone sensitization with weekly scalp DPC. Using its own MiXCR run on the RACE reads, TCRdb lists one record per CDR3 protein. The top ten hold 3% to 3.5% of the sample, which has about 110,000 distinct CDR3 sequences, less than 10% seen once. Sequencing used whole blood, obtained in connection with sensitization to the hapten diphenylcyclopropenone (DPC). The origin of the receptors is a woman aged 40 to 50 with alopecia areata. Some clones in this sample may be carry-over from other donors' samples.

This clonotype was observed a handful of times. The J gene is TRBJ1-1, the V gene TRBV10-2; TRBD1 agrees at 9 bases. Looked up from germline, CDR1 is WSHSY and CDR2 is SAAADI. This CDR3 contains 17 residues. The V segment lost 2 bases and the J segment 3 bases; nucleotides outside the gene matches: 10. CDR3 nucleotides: TGCGCCAGCAGTGAGCCAATTGGCAGGACAGGGGACACTGAAGCTTTCTTT. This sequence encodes CASSEPIGRTGDTEAFF.

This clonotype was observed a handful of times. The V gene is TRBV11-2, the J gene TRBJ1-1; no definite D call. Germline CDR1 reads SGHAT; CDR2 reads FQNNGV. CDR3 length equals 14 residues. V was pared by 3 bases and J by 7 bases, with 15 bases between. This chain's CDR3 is CASSFGGMGSEAFF. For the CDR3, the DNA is TGTGCCAGCAGCTTCGGCGGGATGGGCAGTGAAGCTTTCTTT.

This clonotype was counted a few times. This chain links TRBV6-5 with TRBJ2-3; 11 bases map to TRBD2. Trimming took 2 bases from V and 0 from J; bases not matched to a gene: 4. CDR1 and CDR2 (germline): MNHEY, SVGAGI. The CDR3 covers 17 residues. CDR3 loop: CASSYLLAGGSTDTQYF. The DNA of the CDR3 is TGTGCCAGCAGTTACCTCCTAGCGGGGGGCAGCACAGATACGCAGTATTTT.

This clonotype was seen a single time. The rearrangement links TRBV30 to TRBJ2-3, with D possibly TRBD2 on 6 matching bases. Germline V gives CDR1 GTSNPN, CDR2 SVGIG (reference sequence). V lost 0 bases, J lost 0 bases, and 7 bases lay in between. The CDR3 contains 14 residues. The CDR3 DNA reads TGTGCCTGGAGTGTTCGGGGGAGCACAGATACGCAGTATTTT. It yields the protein CAWSVRGSTDTQYF.

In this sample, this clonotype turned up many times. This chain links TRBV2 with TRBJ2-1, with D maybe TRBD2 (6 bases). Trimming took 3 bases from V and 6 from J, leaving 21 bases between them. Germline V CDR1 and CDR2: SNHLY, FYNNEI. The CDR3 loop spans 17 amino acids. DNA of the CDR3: TGTGCCAGCAGTGACCCGGGATGGACTAATGGGGTCAATGAGCAGTTCTTC. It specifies CASSDPGWTNGVNEQFF.

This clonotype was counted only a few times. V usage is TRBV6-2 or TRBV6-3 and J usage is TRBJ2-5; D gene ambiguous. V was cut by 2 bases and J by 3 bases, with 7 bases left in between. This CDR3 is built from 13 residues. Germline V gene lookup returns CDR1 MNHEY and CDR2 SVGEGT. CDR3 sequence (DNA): TGTGCCAGCAGTTACCCTCCGGAAGAGACCCAGTACTTC. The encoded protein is CASSYPPEETQYF.

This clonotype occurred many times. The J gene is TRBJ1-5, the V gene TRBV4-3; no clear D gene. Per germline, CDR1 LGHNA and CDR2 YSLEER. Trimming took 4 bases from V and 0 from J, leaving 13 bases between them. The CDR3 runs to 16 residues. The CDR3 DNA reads TGCGCCAGCAGCCTCCAACAAATTAATAGCAATCAGCCCCAGCATTTT. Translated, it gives CASSLQQINSNQPQHF.

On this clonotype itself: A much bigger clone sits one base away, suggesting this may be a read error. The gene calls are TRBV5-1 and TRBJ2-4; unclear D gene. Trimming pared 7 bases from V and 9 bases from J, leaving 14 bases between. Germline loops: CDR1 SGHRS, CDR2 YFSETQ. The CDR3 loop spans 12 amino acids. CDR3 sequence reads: CASCYGQSIQYF. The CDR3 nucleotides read TGCGCCAGCTGCTATGGCCAAAGCATTCAGTACTTC.

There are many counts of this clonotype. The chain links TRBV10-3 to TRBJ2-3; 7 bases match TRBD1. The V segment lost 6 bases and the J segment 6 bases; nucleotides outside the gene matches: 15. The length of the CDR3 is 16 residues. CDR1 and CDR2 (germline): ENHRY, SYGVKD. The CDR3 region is CAIRDRTGGGADTQYF. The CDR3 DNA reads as TGTGCCATCAGGGACAGGACAGGTGGTGGGGCGGATACGCAGTATTTT.

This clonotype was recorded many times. CDR3 loop: CASSPGAMSNQPQHF. The DNA for the CDR3 is TGTGCCAGCTCACCCGGGGCGATGAGCAATCAGCCCCAGCATTTT. The genes are TRBV18 and TRBJ1-5, with D possibly matching TRBD1 (5 bases). Germline loops: CDR1 KGHSH, CDR2 LQKENI. V was trimmed by 3 bases and J by 1 base, leaving 10 bases between them. CDR3 length: 15 residues.

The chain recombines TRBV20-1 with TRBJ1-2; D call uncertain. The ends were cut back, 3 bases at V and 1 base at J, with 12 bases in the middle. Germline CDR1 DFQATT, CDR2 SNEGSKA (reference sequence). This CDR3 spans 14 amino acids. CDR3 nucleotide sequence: TGCAGTGCTAGTAAAGGGCAAATTAACTATGGCTACACCTTC. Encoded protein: CSASKGQINYGYTF.

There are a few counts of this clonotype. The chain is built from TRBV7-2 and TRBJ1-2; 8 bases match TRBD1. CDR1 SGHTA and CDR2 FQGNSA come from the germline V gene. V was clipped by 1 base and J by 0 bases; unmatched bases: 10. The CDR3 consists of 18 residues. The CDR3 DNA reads TGTGCCAGCAGCTTAGAGGCAGGGGGCTTGACGACTAACTATGGCTACACCTTC. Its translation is CASSLEAGGLTTNYGYTF.

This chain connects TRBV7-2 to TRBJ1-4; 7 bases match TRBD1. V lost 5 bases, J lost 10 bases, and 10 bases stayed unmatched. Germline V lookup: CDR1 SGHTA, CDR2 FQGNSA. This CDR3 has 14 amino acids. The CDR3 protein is CASSRGQPPGKLFF. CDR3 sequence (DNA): TGTGCCAGCAGCAGGGGGCAGCCCCCGGGAAAACTGTTTTTT.

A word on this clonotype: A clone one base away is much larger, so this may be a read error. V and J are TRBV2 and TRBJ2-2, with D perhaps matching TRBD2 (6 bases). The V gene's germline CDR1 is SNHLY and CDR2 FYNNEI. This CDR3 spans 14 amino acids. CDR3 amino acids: CASSEIASAGELCF. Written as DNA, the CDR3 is TGTGCCAGCAGTGAAATAGCTAGCGCCGGGGAGCTGTGTTTT.

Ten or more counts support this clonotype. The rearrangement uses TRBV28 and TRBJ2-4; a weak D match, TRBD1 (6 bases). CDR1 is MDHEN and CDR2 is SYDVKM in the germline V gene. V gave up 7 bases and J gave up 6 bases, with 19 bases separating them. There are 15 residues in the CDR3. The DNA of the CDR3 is TGTGCCAGCACCCTCACTGGGGGCGTCGGAAACATTCAGTACTTC. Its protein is CASTLTGGVGNIQYF.

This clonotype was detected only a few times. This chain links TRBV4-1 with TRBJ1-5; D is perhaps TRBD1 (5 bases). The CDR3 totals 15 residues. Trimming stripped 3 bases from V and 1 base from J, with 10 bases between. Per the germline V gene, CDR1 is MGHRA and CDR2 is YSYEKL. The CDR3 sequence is CASSQWEGSNQPQHF. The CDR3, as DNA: TGCGCCAGCAGCCAGTGGGAGGGGAGCAATCAGCCCCAGCATTTT.

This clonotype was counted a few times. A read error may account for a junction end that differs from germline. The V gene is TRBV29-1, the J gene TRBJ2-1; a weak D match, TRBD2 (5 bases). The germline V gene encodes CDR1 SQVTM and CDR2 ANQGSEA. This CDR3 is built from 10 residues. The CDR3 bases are TGCAGCGCCGTCTTTGGGGAGCAGCTCTTC. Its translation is CSAVFGEQLF.

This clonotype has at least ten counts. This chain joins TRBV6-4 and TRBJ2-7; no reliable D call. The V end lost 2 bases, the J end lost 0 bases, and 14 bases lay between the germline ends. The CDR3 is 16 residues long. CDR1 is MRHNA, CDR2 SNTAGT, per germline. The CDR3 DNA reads TGTGCCAGCAGTGACCATCCAGACCTCAGCTCCTACGAGCAGTACTTC. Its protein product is CASSDHPDLSSYEQYF.

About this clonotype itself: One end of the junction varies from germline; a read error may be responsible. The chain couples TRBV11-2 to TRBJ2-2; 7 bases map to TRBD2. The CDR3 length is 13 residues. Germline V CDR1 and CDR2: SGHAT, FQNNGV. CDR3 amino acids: CPSSREASGELFF. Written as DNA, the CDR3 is TGTCCCAGCAGCCGGGAGGCTTCCGGGGAGCTGTTTTTT.

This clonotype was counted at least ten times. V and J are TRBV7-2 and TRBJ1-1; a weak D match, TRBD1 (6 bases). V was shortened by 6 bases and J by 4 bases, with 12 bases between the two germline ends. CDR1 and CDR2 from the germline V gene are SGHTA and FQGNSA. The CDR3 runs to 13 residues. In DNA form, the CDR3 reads TGTGCCAGCAGACAGGGTGGGGCCACTGAAGCTTTCTTT. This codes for CASRQGGATEAFF. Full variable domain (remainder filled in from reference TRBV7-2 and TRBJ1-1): GAGVSQSPSNKVTEKGKDVELRCDPISGHTALYWYRQSLGQGLEFLIYFQGNSAPDKSGLPSDRFSAERTGGSVSTLTIQRTQQEDSAVYLCASRQGGATEAFFGQGTRLTVV.

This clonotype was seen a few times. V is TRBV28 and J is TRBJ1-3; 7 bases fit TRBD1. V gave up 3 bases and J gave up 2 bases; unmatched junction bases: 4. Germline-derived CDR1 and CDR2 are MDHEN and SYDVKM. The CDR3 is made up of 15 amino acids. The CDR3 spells CASSLAGTAGNTIYF. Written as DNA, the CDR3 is TGTGCCAGCAGTTTGGCCGGGACAGCTGGAAACACCATATATTTT.

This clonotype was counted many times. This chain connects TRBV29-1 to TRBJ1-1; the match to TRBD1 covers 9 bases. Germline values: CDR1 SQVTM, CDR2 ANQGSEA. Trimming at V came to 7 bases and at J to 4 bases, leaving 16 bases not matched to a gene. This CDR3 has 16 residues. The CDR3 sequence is CSALDSRQGGSTEAFF. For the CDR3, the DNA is TGCAGCGCACTAGATTCCCGACAGGGGGGTTCCACTGAAGCTTTCTTT.

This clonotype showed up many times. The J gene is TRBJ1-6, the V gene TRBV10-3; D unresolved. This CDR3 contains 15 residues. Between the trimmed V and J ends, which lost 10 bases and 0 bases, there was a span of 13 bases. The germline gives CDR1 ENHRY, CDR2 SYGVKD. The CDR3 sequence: CATAVGSSYNSPLHF. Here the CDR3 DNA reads TGTGCCACGGCAGTTGGGAGCTCCTATAATTCACCCCTCCACTTT.

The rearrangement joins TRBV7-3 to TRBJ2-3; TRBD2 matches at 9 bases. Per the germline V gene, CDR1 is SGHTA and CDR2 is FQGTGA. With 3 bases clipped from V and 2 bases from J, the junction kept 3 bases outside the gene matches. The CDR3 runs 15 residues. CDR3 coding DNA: TGTGCCAGCAGCTTCAGACTAGCGGACACAGATACGCAGTATTTT. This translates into CASSFRLADTDTQYF.

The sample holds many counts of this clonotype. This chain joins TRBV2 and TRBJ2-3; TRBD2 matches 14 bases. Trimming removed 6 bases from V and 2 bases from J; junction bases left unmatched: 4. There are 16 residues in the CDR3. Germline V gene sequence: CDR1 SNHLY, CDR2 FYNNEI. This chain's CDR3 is CASSAGLAGDTDTQYF. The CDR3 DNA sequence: TGTGCCAGCAGCGCGGGACTAGCGGGGGACACAGATACGCAGTATTTT.

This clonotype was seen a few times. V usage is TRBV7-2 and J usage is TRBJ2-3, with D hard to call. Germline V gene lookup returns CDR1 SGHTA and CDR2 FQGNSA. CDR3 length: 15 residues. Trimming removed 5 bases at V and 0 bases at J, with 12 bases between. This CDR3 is CASSPRQLSTDTQYF. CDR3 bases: TGTGCCAGCAGCCCGCGACAACTGAGCACAGATACGCAGTATTTT.

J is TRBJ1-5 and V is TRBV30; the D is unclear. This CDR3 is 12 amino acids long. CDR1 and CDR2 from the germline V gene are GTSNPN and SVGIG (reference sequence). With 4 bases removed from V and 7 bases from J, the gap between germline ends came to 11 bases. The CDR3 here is CAWKEGGQPQHF. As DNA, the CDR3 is TGTGCCTGGAAAGAGGGAGGGCAGCCCCAGCATTTT.

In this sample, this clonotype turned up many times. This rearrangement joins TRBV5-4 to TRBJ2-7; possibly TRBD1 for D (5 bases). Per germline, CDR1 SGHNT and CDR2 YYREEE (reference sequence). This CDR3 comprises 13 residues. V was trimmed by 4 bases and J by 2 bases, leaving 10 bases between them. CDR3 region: CASSPDRTYEQYF. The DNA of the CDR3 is TGTGCCAGCAGCCCTGACAGAACCTACGAGCAGTACTTC. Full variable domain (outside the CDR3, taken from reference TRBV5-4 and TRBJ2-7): ETGVTQSPTHLIKTRGQQVTLRCSSQSGHNTVSWYQQALGQGPQFIFQYYREEENGRGNFPPRFSGLQFPNYSSELNVNALELDDSALYLCASSPDRTYEQYFGPGTRLTVT.

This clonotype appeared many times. The CDR3 coding sequence is TGCAGTGCTAGAGATAGGGCCGGGGGGACGGGACAGCCCCAGCATTTT. It translates to CSARDRAGGTGQPQHF. J is TRBJ1-5 and V is TRBV20-1, with D perhaps TRBD1 (5 bases). Trimming pared 0 bases from V and 7 bases from J, leaving 19 bases between. The CDR3 sequence is 16 residues long. CDR1 DFQATT and CDR2 SNEGSKA come from the germline V gene (reference sequence).

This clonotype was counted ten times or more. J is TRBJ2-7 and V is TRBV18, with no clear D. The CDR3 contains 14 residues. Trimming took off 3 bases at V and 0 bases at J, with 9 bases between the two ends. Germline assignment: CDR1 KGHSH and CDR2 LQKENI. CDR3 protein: CASSPPVDSYEQYF. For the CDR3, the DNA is TGTGCCAGCTCACCTCCTGTGGACTCCTACGAGCAGTACTTC.

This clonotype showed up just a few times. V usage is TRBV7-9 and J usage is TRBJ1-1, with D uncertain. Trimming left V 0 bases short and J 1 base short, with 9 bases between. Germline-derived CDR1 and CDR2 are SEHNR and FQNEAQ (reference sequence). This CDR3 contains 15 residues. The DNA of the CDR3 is TGTGCCAGCAGCTTAGCGTGGGCGGGGAACACTGAAGCTTTCTTT. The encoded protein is CASSLAWAGNTEAFF. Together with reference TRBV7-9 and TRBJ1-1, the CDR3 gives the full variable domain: DTGVSQNPRHKITKRGQNVTFRCDPISEHNRLYWYRQTLGQGPEFLTYFQNEAQLEKSRLLSDRFSAERPKGSFSTLEIQRTEQGDSAMYLCASSLAWAGNTEAFFGQGTRLTVV.

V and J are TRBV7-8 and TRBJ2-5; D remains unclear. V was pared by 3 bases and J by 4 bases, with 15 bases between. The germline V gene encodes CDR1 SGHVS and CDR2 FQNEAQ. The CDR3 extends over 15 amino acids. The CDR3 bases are TGTGCCAGCAGCTTTAATCAACTCTCCGGAGAGACCCAGTACTTC. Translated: CASSFNQLSGETQYF.